This entry concerns a single T cell receptor (beta chain). Antigen specificity is unknown. A CD45RO/CCR7/CD25/CD127/CD95/CD27 panel sorted naive, central memory, regulatory and stem cell-like memory CD4+ cells. This sample was included in a study of beta chain features in type 1 diabetes. The CDR3 is 17 residues long. With V trimmed by 2 bases and J by 0 bases, 2 bases remained unmatched. Germline-derived CDR1 and CDR2 are MNHEY and SMNVEV (reference sequence). Study results and caveats: There were fewer insertions and more deletions at the VDJ junctions of type 1 diabetes patients.

Since all of the isolated RNA was reverse transcribed, expressed TCRB transcripts were what got sequenced. Generated by immunoSEQ multiplex PCR, the TCRdb table keeps only in-frame clones and is missing some. The table lists around 500,000 clones, roughly 10% of them singletons. This clonotype originated in a young woman in good health. The specimen sequenced was naive CD4+ T cells from blood. The rearrangement uses TRBV27 and TRBJ2-6, with 9 positions matching TRBD1. The CDR3 sequence: CASSLGTGFSGANVLTF. CDR3 nucleotides: TGTGCCAGCAGTTTAGGGACAGGGTTCTCTGGGGCCAACGTCCTGACTTTC.